Below, one T cell receptor (beta chain) is given with its context. This sample is drawn from a study of CD8 T cells in Susac syndrome. The authors reverse transcribed about 0.5 to 1 ug RNA with random hexamers. Each CDR3 protein is one row after TCRdb ran MiXCR on the immunoSEQ multiplex PCR reads. The sample consists of about 300,000 distinct CDR3 sequences, under 95% of them appearing once. Purification of the CD8+ and CD4+ T cells relied on negative isolation, and TEMRA cells underwent FACS enrichment. Trimming at V came to 3 bases and at J to 8 bases, leaving 3 bases not matched to a gene. The CDR3 contains 13 residues.

The sample consisted of CD4+ T cells from PBMCs. The V call is TRBV12-3 or TRBV12-4, the J call TRBJ2-4, with 8 bases lining up with TRBD2. The TCR comes from a human donor with multiple sclerosis. DNA for the CDR3: TGTGCCAGCAGTTTCGCGGGGGGAGACATTCAGTACTTC. This gives the protein CASSFAGGDIQYF.